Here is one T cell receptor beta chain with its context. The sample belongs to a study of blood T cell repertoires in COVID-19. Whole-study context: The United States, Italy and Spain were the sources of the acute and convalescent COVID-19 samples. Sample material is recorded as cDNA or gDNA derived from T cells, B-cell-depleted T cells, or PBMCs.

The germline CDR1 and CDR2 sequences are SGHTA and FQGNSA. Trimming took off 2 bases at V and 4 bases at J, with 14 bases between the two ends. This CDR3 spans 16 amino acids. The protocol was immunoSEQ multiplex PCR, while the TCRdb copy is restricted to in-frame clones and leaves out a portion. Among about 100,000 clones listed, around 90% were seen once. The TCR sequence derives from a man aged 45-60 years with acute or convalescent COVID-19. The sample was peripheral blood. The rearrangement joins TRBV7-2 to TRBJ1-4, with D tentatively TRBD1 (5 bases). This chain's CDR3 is CASSLNPPGLNEKLFF. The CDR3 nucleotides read TGTGCCAGCAGCTTAAACCCCCCAGGGCTTAATGAAAAACTGTTTTTT. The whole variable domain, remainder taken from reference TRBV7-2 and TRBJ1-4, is GAGVSQSPSNKVTEKGKDVELRCDPISGHTALYWYRQSLGQGLEFLIYFQGNSAPDKSGLPSDRFSAERTGGSVSTLTIQRTQQEDSAVYLCASSLNPPGLNEKLFFGSGTQLSVL.